These T cell receptor beta chains were read from a single sample in a study of immune cell composition in non-small cell lung cancer. Measured with immunoSEQ multiplex PCR; TCRdb has only the in-frame clones, and not every one. Here the sample spans over 5,000 clones, approximately 70% being singletons. The source material was non-adjacent lung tissue. Source of these receptors: a human donor with non-small cell lung cancer. The CDR3 runs from the conserved cysteine through the conserved F or W. The D gene is left open where the match is weak. The size of a clone is reported for some rows only, either as once, few or many, or as a class for expanded clones.

clone size	V gene	J gene	D gene	CDR3 protein	CDR3 DNA
.	TRBV7-2	TRBJ1-2	TRBD1	CASRPGQPGDYGYTF	TGTGCCAGCAGACCGGGACAGCCGGGAGACTATGGCTACACCTTC
few	TRBV27	TRBJ2-1	TRBD2	CASSSAGTSWIRDEQFF	TGTGCCAGCAGTTCCGCCGGGACTAGCTGGATAAGGGATGAGCAGTTCTTC
.	TRBV4-3	TRBJ1-2	.	CASSQDLGSGSQINYGYTF	TGCGCCAGCAGCCAAGATCTCGGGTCAGGGTCCCAGATAAACTATGGCTACACCTTC
.	TRBV4-3	TRBJ1-1	.	CASSQAIRGITEAFF	TGCGCCAGCAGCCAAGCCATTCGGGGGATAACTGAAGCTTTCTTT
medium-sized	TRBV19	TRBJ1-2	TRBD1	CASSPGQVGYGYTF	TGTGCCAGTTCCCCGGGACAGGTGGGCTATGGCTACACCTTC
.	TRBV28	TRBJ1-6	.	CASRRFSYNSPLHF	TGTGCCAGCAGACGGTTCTCCTATAATTCACCCCTCCACTTT
.	TRBV5-1	TRBJ1-3	TRBD1	CASSVGTGPNTIYF	TGCGCCAGCAGCGTGGGGACAGGGCCTAACACCATATATTTT
.	TRBV10-3	TRBJ2-7	TRBD1	CAISDPRQGSMGEQYF	TGTGCCATCAGTGACCCACGACAGGGGAGTATGGGCGAGCAGTACTTC
.	TRBV5-1	TRBJ2-5	.	CASSLGTAWGEQYF	TGCGCCAGCAGCTTGGGAACCGCGTGGGGGGAGCAGTACTTC
once	TRBV5-1	TRBJ2-7	TRBD1	CASSSSPTGPSSYEQYF	TGCGCCAGCAGCTCGTCTCCGACAGGGCCGAGCTCCTATGAGCAGTACTTC
.	TRBV29-1	TRBJ1-1	.	CSVDGGLDTEAFF	TGCAGCGTTGACGGGGGGCTGGACACTGAAGCTTTCTTT
.	TRBV5-1	TRBJ1-1	.	CASSSNVQGIAEAFF	TGCGCCAGCAGCTCGAACGTACAGGGTATAGCTGAAGCTTTCTTT
.	TRBV18	TRBJ2-5	.	CASSPPSRQETQYF	TGTGCCAGCTCACCACCGAGCCGACAAGAGACCCAGTACTTC
.	TRBV4-1	TRBJ2-3	TRBD2	CASSQDYGLAGGRGTDTQYF	TGCGCCAGCAGCCAAGATTACGGGCTAGCGGGGGGTCGAGGAACAGATACGCAGTATTTT
.	TRBV28	TRBJ1-5	.	CASRSGYSNQPQHF	TGTGCCAGCAGGTCAGGGTATAGCAATCAGCCCCAGCATTTT
.	TRBV5-1	TRBJ1-4	.	CASSLVGQFESNEKLFF	TGCGCCAGCAGCTTGGTTGGACAGTTCGAATCTAATGAAAAACTGTTTTTT
once	TRBV11-3	TRBJ2-5	.	CASSRDGDQETQYF	TGTGCCAGCAGCCGTGACGGAGACCAAGAGACCCAGTACTTC
.	TRBV4-1	TRBJ2-7	TRBD1	CASSQLDRASSYEQYF	TGCGCCAGCAGCCAGTTAGACAGGGCCTCTTCCTACGAGCAGTACTTC
.	TRBV7-9	TRBJ1-4	TRBD1	CASSLAGGQGSEKLFF	TGTGCCAGCAGCTTAGCGGGGGGACAGGGAAGTGAAAAACTGTTTTTT
.	TRBV4-3	TRBJ2-1	TRBD2	CASSHQLGGAFEQFF	TGCGCCAGCAGCCACCAGCTCGGGGGGGCCTTTGAGCAGTTCTTC
.	TRBV30	TRBJ1-5	TRBD1	CAWSPPDRGNQPQHF	TGTGCCTGGAGTCCCCCGGACAGGGGAAATCAGCCCCAGCATTTT
.	TRBV7-6	TRBJ2-7	.	CASSYIQGSFGEQYF	TGTGCCAGCAGCTACATACAGGGATCGTTCGGCGAGCAGTACTTC
.	TRBV6-5	TRBJ2-7	TRBD1	CASSPGTAVEQYF	TGTGCCAGCAGTCCCGGGACAGCCGTGGAGCAGTACTTC
once	TRBV2	TRBJ1-5	TRBD1	CASSDRDRYNQPQHF	TGTGCCAGCAGTGATCGGGACAGGTACAATCAGCCCCAGCATTTT
.	TRBV7-9	TRBJ1-1	.	CASSAYRDTEAFF	TGTGCCAGCAGCGCGTACAGGGACACTGAAGCTTTCTTT
.	TRBV2	TRBJ2-5	.	CASTLAGTQETQYF	TGTGCCAGCACCCTTGCCGGTACCCAAGAGACCCAGTACTTC
.	TRBV18	TRBJ2-7	TRBD2	CASSLGTSGGLVNF	TGTGCCAGCTCATTAGGGACTAGCGGGGGTCTCGTGAACTTC
.	TRBV2	TRBJ1-2	TRBD1	CASRAAGQTTYGYTF	TGTGCCAGCAGAGCGGCGGGACAGACAACCTATGGCTACACCTTC
.	TRBV6-6	TRBJ1-1	.	CASSYSREGTEAFF	TGTGCCAGCAGTTACAGCAGGGAGGGTACTGAAGCTTTCTTT
.	TRBV19	TRBJ1-6	TRBD1	CASRTGTENSPLHF	TGTGCCAGTAGGACCGGGACAGAGAATTCACCCCTCCACTTT
few	TRBV7-6	TRBJ2-3	TRBD2	CASSSRTSGTDTQYF	TGTGCCAGCAGCTCGCGGACTAGCGGCACAGATACGCAGTATTTT
.	TRBV5-1	TRBJ2-1	TRBD2	CASSARTSGGAEQFF	TGCGCCAGCAGCGCAAGGACTAGCGGGGGGGCTGAGCAGTTCTTC
.	TRBV9	TRBJ2-7	.	CASSTRDNGEGYEQYF	TGTGCCAGCAGCACACGGGACAACGGGGAAGGATACGAGCAGTACTTC
large	TRBV7-6	TRBJ1-3	.	CASSSEGNTIYF	TGTGCCAGCAGCTCAGAAGGAAACACCATATATTTT
.	TRBV7-2	TRBJ1-3	TRBD1	CASSLGGQGVSGNTIYF	TGTGCCAGCAGCTTAGGGGGACAGGGGGTCTCTGGAAACACCATATATTTT
few	TRBV4-3	TRBJ1-2	.	CASSPRGGNYGYTF	TGCGCCAGCAGCCCCCGGGGGGGGAACTATGGCTACACCTTC
.	TRBV19	TRBJ2-7	TRBD2	CASSVSSGSFDEQYF	TGTGCCAGTAGTGTCTCTAGCGGGAGTTTCGACGAGCAGTACTTC
.	TRBV9	TRBJ1-1	TRBD1	CASSVMGQKNTEAFF	TGTGCCAGCAGCGTCATGGGACAGAAGAACACTGAAGCTTTCTTT
.	TRBV4-2	TRBJ1-3	.	CASSPYRAGAGNTIYF	TGTGCCAGCAGCCCCTACCGAGCAGGGGCCGGAAACACCATATATTTT
.	TRBV5-1	TRBJ2-2	TRBD1	CASSHEGTGGNGELFF	TGCGCCAGCAGCCACGAAGGGACAGGGGGCAACGGGGAGCTGTTTTTT
.	TRBV5-1	TRBJ1-1	TRBD1	CASSLVAGGVGVGTEAFF	TGCGCCAGCAGCTTGGTGGCAGGGGGAGTCGGGGTCGGCACTGAAGCTTTCTTT